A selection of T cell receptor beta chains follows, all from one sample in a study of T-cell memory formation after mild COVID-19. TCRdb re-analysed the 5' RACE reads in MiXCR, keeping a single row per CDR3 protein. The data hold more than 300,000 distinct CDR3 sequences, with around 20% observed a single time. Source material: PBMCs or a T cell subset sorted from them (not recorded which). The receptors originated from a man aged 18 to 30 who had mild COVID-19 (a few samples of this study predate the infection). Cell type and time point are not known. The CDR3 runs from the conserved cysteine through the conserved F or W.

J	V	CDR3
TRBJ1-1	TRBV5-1	CASSLPGQGTEAFF
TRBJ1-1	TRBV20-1	CSANQGRYTEAFF
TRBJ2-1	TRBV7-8	CASSLGRGGASYNEQFF
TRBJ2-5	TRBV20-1	CSAPTRTKETQYF
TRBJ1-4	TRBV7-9	CASEDRAWEKLFF
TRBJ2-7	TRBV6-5	CASSSPVQQYF
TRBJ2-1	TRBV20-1	CSARLLISYNEQFF
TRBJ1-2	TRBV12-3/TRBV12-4	CASSLGAGRGGYTF
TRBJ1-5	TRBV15	CATSSADRRDQPQHF
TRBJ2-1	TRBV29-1	CSVDHGLREQFF
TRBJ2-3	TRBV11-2	CASSLGPGRDGDTQYF
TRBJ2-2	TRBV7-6	CASSQRGGELFF
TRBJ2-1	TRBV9	CASSGGTVRSYNEQFF
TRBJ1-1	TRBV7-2	CAERWPSNTEAFF
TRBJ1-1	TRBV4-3	CASSQEGVTEAFF
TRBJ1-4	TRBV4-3	CASSQDTHEKLFF
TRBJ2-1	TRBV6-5	CASSPDSHSYNEQFF
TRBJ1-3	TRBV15	CATSREGLNTIYF
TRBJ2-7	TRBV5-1	CASSLDLLSYEQYF
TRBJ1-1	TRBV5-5	CASSQRQASMNTEAFF
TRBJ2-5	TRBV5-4	CASSSGLAGETQYF
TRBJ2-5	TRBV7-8	CASSLGISSGGIQETQYF
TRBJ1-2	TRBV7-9	CASSARRTALDGYTF
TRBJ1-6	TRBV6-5	CASRDRTAGPLHF
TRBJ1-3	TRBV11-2	CASSLVQFSGNTIYF
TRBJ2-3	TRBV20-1	CSARLAGPLDTQYF
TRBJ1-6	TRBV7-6	CASSLTGVGSPLHF
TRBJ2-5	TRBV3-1	CASSQGRSYTGEETQYF
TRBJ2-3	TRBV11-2	CASSPSGGGGDTQYF